The T cell receptor beta chain described here comes from a study of shared clonotypes between healthy human individuals. Regarding the study as a whole: A generally larger estimated richness was seen in naive subsets than in memory subsets.

Details on this clone: Its antigen is not known.

Splitting the CD4+ cells yielded a CD45RA+ naive subset and a CD45RA-negative memory subset. This CDR3 is 15 amino acids long. The V gene end was trimmed by 2 bases and the J gene end by 4 bases; junction bases not matched to a gene: 6. In germline, CDR1 is GTSNPN, CDR2 SVGIG (reference sequence). Clones were sequenced by immunoSEQ multiplex PCR, and TCRdb holds only the in-frame ones, with some missing. The sample has around 1.1 million clones; around three quarters are singletons. The sample taken for sequencing was memory CD4+ T cells from PBMCs. Regarding subset: CD45RA-negative fraction. The source of this sequence is a young man in good health. Some clones in this sample may be carry-over from other donors' samples. This sequence joins TRBV30 and TRBJ1-3; 9 nucleotides match TRBD1. CDR3 region: CAWSKPGQGGNTIYF. The DNA of the CDR3 is TGTGCCTGGAGTAAGCCTGGACAGGGGGGAAACACCATATATTTT.